The 26 T cell receptor beta chains in this list originate from one sample, sequenced in a study of tumor-infiltrating lymphocytes in glioblastoma multiforme. TCRB libraries came from RNA via three nested multiplex PCR rounds. TCRdb processed the multiplex PCR reads anew with MiXCR; each CDR3 protein has one entry. This table has more than 13,000 distinct CDR3 sequences, roughly 74% appearing once. Material for sequencing was brain tumor tissue. All receptors derive from a male donor with glioblastoma.

This clonotype was counted a single time. The chain recombines TRBV6-1 with TRBJ2-7, with D possibly TRBD2 on 5 matching bases. The germline gives CDR1 MNHNS, CDR2 SASEGT. Deletions cut 5 bases from V and 1 base from J, with 12 bases between. The CDR3 has 14 residues. In DNA, the CDR3 is TGTGCCAGCAGTAGGATAGAGGGATCCTACGAGCAGTACTTC. It codes for CASSRIEGSYEQYF.

This chain joins TRBV29-1 and TRBJ2-1; the match to TRBD2 covers 7 bases. The V and J ends lost 4 bases and 9 bases, in that order; junction bases with no gene match: 24. Germline assignment: CDR1 SQVTM and CDR2 ANQGSEA. There are 18 residues in the CDR3. The CDR3 bases are TGCAGCGTTGGAGATGACTGGTTTTGGAAGAGGGAGGGGAGTGAGCAGTTCTTC. Its protein product is CSVGDDWFWKREGSEQFF.

Turning to this clonotype: The junction shows a germline mismatch at one end, possibly a read error. This chain links TRBV11-2 with TRBJ2-7; a weak D match, TRBD2 (5 bases). Germline CDR1 and CDR2: SGHAT and FQNNGV. This CDR3 is 14 amino acids long. The CDR3 DNA sequence: TGTGCCAGCACCTTAACTAGGCTATCCTACGAGCAGTACTTC. It translates to CASTLTRLSYEQYF.

This chain connects TRBV20-1 to TRBJ1-1; 8 nucleotides agree with TRBD1. V shed 5 bases and J 6 bases; nucleotides not matched to a gene: 8. Germline CDR1 DFQATT, CDR2 SNEGSKA (reference sequence). This CDR3 has 13 amino acids. In nucleotides, the CDR3 is TGCAGTGCTGCGACAGGGGCTCTGCCTGAAGCTTTCTTT. Translating it yields CSAATGALPEAFF.

This clonotype was seen just once. An end of the junction differs from the germline gene, which may be a read error. The V and J genes are TRBV6-5 and TRBJ1-6; maybe TRBD1 (5 bases). This CDR3 is 13 amino acids long. The germline V gene has CDR1 MNHEY and CDR2 SVGAGI. CDR3 loop: CASSYPGGSPLHF. The DNA of the CDR3 is TGCGCTAGCAGTTACCCTGGGGGTTCACCCCTCCACTTT.

This clonotype is labeled as medium-sized. This chain connects TRBV6-2 or TRBV6-3 to TRBJ2-7; TRBD1 matches at 9 bases. In germline, CDR1 is MNHEY, CDR2 SVGEGT. The CDR3 is 14 amino acids. The V segment lost 6 bases and the J segment 3 bases; nucleotides outside the gene matches: 6. For the CDR3, the DNA is TGTGCCAGCAGCTCACCGGGACAGGGCTACGAGCAGTACTTC. Residues: CASSSPGQGYEQYF.

About this clonotype itself: A much larger clone lies one base from this, so it may be a read error. The CDR3 region is CASSLGRLDTEAFF. The CDR3 region has the DNA TGTGCCAGCAGCTTAGGTCGGTTAGACACTGAAGCTTTCTTT. The chain is built from TRBV11-2 and TRBJ1-1; D is unclear. Per the germline V gene, CDR1 is SGHAT and CDR2 is FQNNGV. This CDR3 spans 14 amino acids. Trimming shortened V by 1 base and J by 3 bases, and 9 bases separated the two germline ends.

This chain links TRBV4-2 with TRBJ2-7; TRBD2 aligns across 9 bases. There are 15 residues in the CDR3. Germline CDR1 is LGHNA and CDR2 is YNFKEQ. V dropped 3 bases and J dropped 4; count of bases not matched to a gene: 7. In nucleotides, the CDR3 is TGTGCCAGCAGCCAGGAGGGACTAGCCCCTTACGAGCAGTACTTC. This codes for CASSQEGLAPYEQYF.

On this clonotype itself: The germline gene is not matched at one end of the junction; a read error may be the cause. V is TRBV20-1 and J is TRBJ2-7; D remains ambiguous. Germline V CDR1 and CDR2: DFQATT, SNEGSKA (reference sequence). The CDR3 consists of 12 residues. CDR3 loop: CSARGRFYEQYF. The CDR3 coding sequence is TGCAGTGCAAGAGGACGGTTCTACGAGCAGTACTTC.

This clonotype was recorded only once. CDR3 sequence: CSIRSGSGVNEQFF. As DNA, the CDR3 is TGCAGTATTAGATCGGGATCAGGGGTCAATGAGCAGTTCTTC. This rearrangement joins TRBV20-1 to TRBJ2-1, with a weak D call TRBD1 (6 bases). Germline V gene data show CDR1 as DFQATT and CDR2 as SNEGSKA (reference sequence). This CDR3 is 14 amino acids long. V lost 8 bases and J lost 6, with 20 bases in between.

In its sample, this clonotype was seen many times. A much larger clone differs from this one at a single base, so this may be a read error. The chain recombines TRBV5-4 with TRBJ2-3, with D possibly TRBD1 on 6 matching bases. CDR3 size: 14 residues. Germline loops: CDR1 SGHNT, CDR2 YYREEE (reference sequence). Trimming took 4 bases from V and 4 from J, leaving 13 bases between them. Here the CDR3 reads CASSAGRGSDTQYF. CDR3 in DNA: TGTGCCAGCAGCGCAGGCAGGGGATCAGATACGCAGTATTTT. The whole variable domain, remainder taken from reference TRBV5-4 and TRBJ2-3, is ETGVTQSPTHLIKTRGQQVTLRCSSQSGHNTVSWYQQALGQGPQFIFQYYREEENGRGNFPPRFSGLQFPNYSSELNVNALELDDSALYLCASSAGRGSDTQYFGPGTRLTVL.

The rearrangement links TRBV11-2 to TRBJ2-2; TRBD2 matches 12 bases. V was clipped by 5 bases and J by 4 bases; unmatched bases: 11. The CDR3 sequence is 18 residues long. The germline gives CDR1 SGHAT, CDR2 FQNNGV. CDR3 sequence: CASSGVRLAGVGTGELFF. The DNA of the CDR3 is TGTGCCAGCAGCGGAGTGAGACTAGCGGGAGTCGGCACCGGGGAGCTGTTTTTT.

Of note for this clonotype: No conserved phenylalanine or tryptophan ends this CDR3, so it is likely a read error. This sequence joins TRBV20-1 and TRBJ2-5; unclear D gene. The CDR3 loop spans 13 amino acids. Germline V gene data show CDR1 as DFQATT and CDR2 as SNEGSKA (reference sequence). CDR3 in DNA: TGCAGCGCTACTACACAAGGGATAGAGACCCAGTACTTA. Translated, it gives CSATTQGIETQYL.

The genes are TRBV7-9 and TRBJ1-1; a weak D match, TRBD1 (6 bases). V shed 6 bases and J shed 8 bases, with 13 bases lying between them. This CDR3 comprises 12 residues. CDR1 is SEHNR, CDR2 FQNEAQ, per germline (reference sequence). The CDR3 nucleotides read TGTGCCAGCAGGCTAGGGGGGACGGAAGCTTTCTTT. Translated, it gives CASRLGGTEAFF.

Notes on this clonotype: In this CDR3 the conserved last residue, phenylalanine or tryptophan, is missing, so a read error is likely. Because the CDR3's place on the DNA is in doubt, the DNA is left out and the CDR3 is given as listed by TCRdb. The chain joins TRBV20-1 to TRBJ2-5; the table gives TRBD2 as D, unverified against the DNA. Germline CDR1 DFQATT, CDR2 SNEGSKA (reference sequence). Inclusive of both ends, the CDR3 amounts to 15 amino acids. The CDR3 sequence: CSARDLELAEETQCI.

This chain joins TRBV5-4 and TRBJ1-1, with a possible D match to TRBD1 (5 bases). Looked up from germline, CDR1 is SGHNT and CDR2 is YYREEE (reference sequence). The CDR3 contains 15 residues. The V end was cut by 2 bases, the J end by 0 bases, with 11 bases between. CDR3 region: CASSFGGMVNTEAFF. CDR3 nucleotide sequence: TGTGCCAGCAGCTTTGGGGGAATGGTGAACACTGAAGCTTTCTTT.

Turning to this clonotype: The CDR3 ends on some other residue instead of the conserved phenylalanine or tryptophan, so this is likely a read error. The chain couples TRBV29-1 to TRBJ2-5, with 13 bases lining up with TRBD2. The germline gives CDR1 SQVTM, CDR2 ANQGSEA. The junction had 14 bases not matched to a gene; V was cut back by 6 bases and J by 4 bases. The CDR3 has 17 residues. CDR3 region: CSVRTSGRPRGGETQYL. The DNA of the CDR3 is TGCAGCGTGAGGACTAGCGGGAGACCCAGGGGGGGAGAGACCCAGTACCTC.

Notes on this clonotype: At one end the junction does not follow the germline gene, possibly because of a read error. The genes are TRBV5-1 and TRBJ1-4; 7 bases agree with TRBD1. The germline V gene has CDR1 SGHRS and CDR2 YFSETQ. The length of the CDR3 is 15 residues. CDR3 residues: CVSSLTGITNEKLLF. For the CDR3, the DNA is TGCGTCAGCAGCTTGACAGGGATAACTAATGAAAAACTGCTTTTT.

This clonotype turned up a few times. This chain uses TRBV4-1 with TRBJ2-3; D unresolved. In germline, CDR1 is MGHRA, CDR2 YSYEKL. This CDR3 has 16 residues. V was cut by 0 bases and J by 6 bases, with 16 bases left in between. DNA for the CDR3: TGCGCCAGCAGCCAAGATACTCAAGACTTCACGGATACGCAGTATTTT. Encoded protein: CASSQDTQDFTDTQYF.

Regarding this clonotype: The CDR3 does not end in the conserved phenylalanine or tryptophan, so this is likely a read error. It is unclear where the CDR3 begins or ends on the DNA, so no DNA is shown, and the CDR3 is as TCRdb lists it. The rearrangement links TRBV7-9 to TRBJ2-3. 16 amino acids form the CDR3, both terminal residues included. Per the germline V gene, CDR1 is SEHNR and CDR2 is FQNEAQ (reference sequence). CDR3 protein: CASSLPESSETDTHYS.

This chain connects TRBV6-1 to TRBJ2-1, with 11 bases matching TRBD2. Germline V CDR1 and CDR2: MNHNS, SASEGT. Trimming took 4 bases from V and 9 from J; bases not matched to a gene: 11. There are 16 residues in the CDR3. The CDR3 nucleotides are TGTGCCAGCAGTGTGCCCCAACTAGCGGGAGCTTTTGAGCAGTTCTTC. Translated, it gives CASSVPQLAGAFEQFF.

Remarks on this clonotype: Because it lacks the conserved phenylalanine or tryptophan at the end, this CDR3 is likely a read error. This chain connects TRBV11-2 to TRBJ1-2; D remains unclear. Between the trimmed V and J ends, which lost 5 bases and 5 bases, there was a span of 18 bases. The CDR3 covers 15 residues. Per the germline V gene, CDR1 is SGHAT and CDR2 is FQNNGV. The CDR3 bases are TGTGCCAGCAGCCTCTCGTCGTGTGCGGGTTATGGCTACACCTCC. It codes for CASSLSSCAGYGYTS.

In this sample, this clonotype turned up once. This chain uses TRBV7-2 with TRBJ2-1; TRBD1 agrees at 7 bases. Losses at the gene ends were 3 bases for V and 7 bases for J; bases not matched to a gene: 6. Germline V gene lookup returns CDR1 SGHTA and CDR2 FQGNSA. CDR3 length equals 14 residues. The CDR3 loop is CASSFQGVGNEQFF. CDR3 in DNA: TGTGCCAGCAGCTTCCAGGGGGTGGGAAATGAGCAGTTCTTC.

The chain has TRBV30 and TRBJ2-3; D tentatively fits TRBD1 or TRBD2 (6 bases each). The V end lost 5 bases, the J end lost 4 bases, and 10 bases lay between the germline ends. The CDR3 covers 12 residues. Germline CDR1 GTSNPN, CDR2 SVGIG (reference sequence). In nucleotides, the CDR3 is TGTGCCTGGGAGGGGGGCGCAGATACGCAGTATTTT. This encodes CAWEGGADTQYF.

The J gene is TRBJ2-1, the V gene TRBV12-3 or TRBV12-4; no firm D call. The V gene lost 4 bases and the J gene lost 7 bases, with 11 bases spanning the gap. This CDR3 contains 13 residues. The CDR3 here is CASSSRLGNEQFF. CDR3 nucleotide sequence: TGTGCCAGCAGTTCACGACTCGGGAATGAGCAGTTCTTC.

The chain is built from TRBV6-2 or TRBV6-3 and TRBJ1-6, with a weak D call TRBD1 (6 bases). The CDR3 totals 15 residues. The V end was cut by 2 bases, the J end by 7 bases, with 12 bases between. Germline CDR1 is MNHEY and CDR2 is SVGEGT. CDR3 in DNA: TGTGCCAGCAGTTACCCGACAGGAAGAAATTCACCCCTCCACTTT. It translates to CASSYPTGRNSPLHF.